A selection of T cell receptor beta chains follows, all from one sample in a study of PD-1 blockade in classical Hodgkin lymphoma. Clones were read by immunoSEQ multiplex PCR, and TCRdb kept only the in-frame ones, dropping some. The sample has 80,000 to 100,000 clones; over 85% are singletons. The sequenced sample was peripheral blood mononuclear cells (PBMCs), obtained at baseline. The receptors originated from a human donor with classical Hodgkin lymphoma. Both conserved end residues are part of each CDR3. A D gene is named only where the DNA matches it firmly.

V,D,J,DNA,CDR3
TRBV7-7,.,TRBJ2-5,TGTACCGAGGGCCAGCCTCAAGAGACCCAGTACTTC,CTEGQPQETQYF
TRBV11-3,.,TRBJ2-7,TGTGCCAGCAGCTTAGAACGAGGGGACGAGCAGTACTTC,CASSLERGDEQYF
TRBV27,TRBD1,TRBJ2-2,TGTGCCAGCACGGGACAGGCGAACACCGGGGAGCTGTTTTTT,CASTGQANTGELFF
TRBV5-1,.,TRBJ1-1,TGCGCCAGCAGCCCCCATGTGGGATGGGGGATGAACACTGAAGCTTTCTTT,CASSPHVGWGMNTEAFF
TRBV6-4,.,TRBJ2-3,TGTGCCAGCAGTGACTTGGCGGGGAGCACAGATACGCAGTATTTT,CASSDLAGSTDTQYF
TRBV27,.,TRBJ2-2,TGTGCCAGCAGTGTTCTCGATGGAGCCTCCGTAATCGCCGGGGAGCTGTTTTTT,CASSVLDGASVIAGELFF
TRBV29-1,TRBD1,TRBJ2-7,TGCAGCGTTGAGGGACAGGGGGCTTACGAGCAGTACTTC,CSVEGQGAYEQYF
TRBV2,TRBD2,TRBJ2-7,TGTGCCAGCACCCGACTAGCGGAGGTCCACGAGCAGTACTTC,CASTRLAEVHEQYF
TRBV4-1,TRBD2,TRBJ2-7,TGCGCCAGCAGCCAAGGTTCTAGCGGGAGTTTATCCTACGAGCAGTACTTC,CASSQGSSGSLSYEQYF
TRBV5-1,.,TRBJ2-2,TGCGCCAGCAGCTTGGTCCTTTCAGGGAACACCGGGGAGCTGTTTTTT,CASSLVLSGNTGELFF
TRBV11-2,.,TRBJ2-3,TGTGCCAGCAGCCCGTGGGGGGCCCTTAGCACAGATACGCAGTATTTT,CASSPWGALSTDTQYF
TRBV27,.,TRBJ1-1,TGTGCCAGCAGTTCTTGGGCAGGGGACACTGAAGCTTTCTTT,CASSSWAGDTEAFF
TRBV25-1,TRBD2,TRBJ2-7,TGTGCCAGCAGCGATAGCGGGAGGAGCTACGAGCAGTACTTC,CASSDSGRSYEQYF
TRBV11-2,.,TRBJ1-5,TGTGCCAGCAGCTCCAACTTCAAGCCCCAGCATTTT,CASSSNFKPQHF
TRBV7-9,.,TRBJ1-1,TGTGCCAGCAGCTTAGAAGCAGGGAGAACTGAAGCTTTCTTT,CASSLEAGRTEAFF
TRBV2,TRBD1,TRBJ1-1,TGTGCCAGCATTGACAGGGTCAATTGGAACACTGAAGCTTTCTTT,CASIDRVNWNTEAFF
TRBV30,.,TRBJ2-7,TGTGCCTGGAGTGTTGAGAGCTCCTACGAGCAGTACTTC,CAWSVESSYEQYF
TRBV4-2,TRBD1,TRBJ2-7,TGTGCCAGCAGCCAAGATCAGGCAGGGGGCGAGCAGTACTTC,CASSQDQAGGEQYF
TRBV6-5,TRBD1,TRBJ2-4,TGTGCCAGCAGTTGCTCGAGGGACAGGGGACTCATTCAGTACTTC,CASSCSRDRGLIQYF
TRBV2,.,TRBJ1-1,TGTGCCAGCAGTTCAGAGGGAACTGAAGCTTTCTTT,CASSSEGTEAFF
TRBV6-5,.,TRBJ1-2,TGTGCCAGCAGTTACGGGAAGGACTATGGCTACACCTTC,CASSYGKDYGYTF
TRBV5-1,.,TRBJ2-7,TGCGCCAGCAGCCCCCAGGGCGTAAGCTCCTACGAGCAGTACTTC,CASSPQGVSSYEQYF